The 26 T cell receptor beta chains below all came from one sample that was sequenced in a study of naive and memory T cell subsets. Both TRBC1 and TRBC2 were covered by a beta constant-region primer of two equimolar oligonucleotides. Ligated cDNA was amplified by four rounds of PCR with nested alpha and beta constant-region primers and SP2. TCRdb redid the calling of the UMI-ligation and nested PCR reads with MiXCR, one entry per CDR3 protein. The sample holds about 82,000 distinct CDR3 sequences; about 9.9% are singletons and the top ten take 1.2%. Material: naive CD8+ T cells from blood. The receptors were gathered from a human donor in good health.

As concerns this clonotype: A much larger clonotype is one base distant, so this may be a read error. The chain combines TRBV7-9 with TRBJ2-2, with D possibly being TRBD1 (6 bases). The CDR3 length is 14 residues. Germline values: CDR1 SEHNR, CDR2 FQNEAQ (reference sequence). The ends were cut back, 5 bases at V and 2 bases at J, with 9 bases in the middle. CDR3 amino acids: CASSPGHNTGELFF. DNA of the CDR3: TGTGCCAGCAGCCCGGGACACAACACCGGGGAGCTGTTTTTT. Together with reference TRBV7-9 and TRBJ2-2, the CDR3 gives the full variable domain: DTGVSQNPRHKITKRGQNVTFRCDPISEHNRLYWYRQTLGQGPEFLTYFQNEAQLEKSRLLSDRFSAERPKGSFSTLEIQRTEQGDSAMYLCASSPGHNTGELFFGEGSRLTVL.

This chain connects TRBV6-5 to TRBJ2-5, with 9 bases lining up with TRBD2. V shed 7 bases and J 0 bases; nucleotides not matched to a gene: 9. CDR1 and CDR2 from the germline V gene are MNHEY and SVGAGI. The CDR3 has 16 residues. The CDR3, as DNA: TGTGCCAGCAATCCGAGGGCTAGCGGGGACCAAGAGACCCAGTACTTC. This encodes CASNPRASGDQETQYF.

This chain connects TRBV27 to TRBJ1-2, with 8 bases lining up with TRBD1. The CDR3 is made up of 15 amino acids. CDR1 MNHEY and CDR2 SMNVEV come from the germline V gene (reference sequence). Unmatched junction bases numbered 9, after V lost 5 bases and J lost 4 bases. The CDR3 is CASSIYRDRPYGYTF. In DNA form, the CDR3 reads TGTGCCAGCAGTATATACCGGGACAGGCCCTATGGCTACACCTTC.

This clonotype was picked up many times. The chain employs TRBV20-1 and TRBJ1-5; D is possibly TRBD1 (6 bases). This CDR3 has 15 amino acids. Germline V lookup: CDR1 DFQATT, CDR2 SNEGSKA (reference sequence). Trimming left V 3 bases short and J 2 bases short, with 14 bases between. The CDR3 bases are TGCAGTGCTAGCGGGGGGGGCGGAGGCAATCAGCCCCAGCATTTT. It encodes CSASGGGGGNQPQHF.

The V and J genes are TRBV29-1 and TRBJ2-7; the D call may be TRBD1 or TRBD2 (6 bases each). The CDR3 contains 11 residues. Germline lookup yields CDR1 SQVTM and CDR2 ANQGSEA. The germline V and J ends were trimmed by 5 bases and 7 bases, with 12 bases remaining between them. The CDR3 here is CSVWGAGEQYF. As DNA, the CDR3 is TGCAGCGTTTGGGGGGCAGGGGAGCAGTACTTC.

The V call is TRBV20-1, the J call TRBJ2-1, with D maybe TRBD2 (5 bases). The CDR3 totals 15 residues. The V and J ends lost 0 bases and 0 bases respectively, with 9 bases between them. CDR1 and CDR2 from the germline V gene are DFQATT and SNEGSKA (reference sequence). The CDR3 sequence is CSARDPTSSYNEQFF. CDR3 DNA sequence: TGCAGTGCTAGAGATCCTACTAGCTCCTACAATGAGCAGTTCTTC.

The table lists this clonotype with a few counts. V gene TRBV20-1 combines with J gene TRBJ2-1; D might be TRBD1 or TRBD2, each matching 5 bases. The germline CDR1 and CDR2 sequences are DFQATT and SNEGSKA (reference sequence). The CDR3 runs 13 residues. Trimming pared 3 bases from V and 0 bases from J, leaving 6 bases between. The CDR3, as DNA: TGCAGTGCTAGGGGACCCTCCTACAATGAGCAGTTCTTC. Translating it yields CSARGPSYNEQFF.

The CDR3 coding sequence is TGTGCCAGCAGCGTAGGGGTCGGGAGAAACAATGAGCAGTTCTTC. It encodes CASSVGVGRNNEQFF. The chain has TRBV9 and TRBJ2-1, with a weak D call TRBD2 (6 bases). In germline, CDR1 is SGDLS, CDR2 YYNGEE. The CDR3 loop spans 15 amino acids. The V end lost 0 bases, the J end lost 5 bases, and 12 bases lay between the germline ends.

This clonotype has just a few counts. The chain combines TRBV7-2 with TRBJ2-7; tentatively, D is TRBD2 (7 bases). Trimming took 2 bases from V and 5 from J, leaving 16 bases between them. In germline, CDR1 is SGHTA, CDR2 FQGNSA. This CDR3 is built from 15 residues. The CDR3 loop reads CASSLNGPGGDEQYF. The CDR3 bases are TGTGCCAGCAGCTTAAATGGTCCGGGGGGCGACGAGCAGTACTTC.

This clonotype was detected ten times or more. V is TRBV27 and J is TRBJ2-7; D is possibly TRBD1 or TRBD2 (5 bases each). CDR3 size: 15 residues. CDR1 is MNHEY, CDR2 SMNVEV, per germline (reference sequence). V was shortened by 8 bases and J by 0 bases, with 17 bases between the two germline ends. In DNA, the CDR3 is TGTGCCAGCCTGGGACCGGGCCGGAGCTCCTACGAGCAGTACTTC. Protein product: CASLGPGRSSYEQYF.

This clonotype was detected many times. J is TRBJ2-1 and V is TRBV10-2; TRBD2 is a possible D gene (6 bases). V lost 4 bases, J lost 3 bases, and 7 bases lay in between. There are 13 residues in the CDR3. Germline V CDR1 and CDR2: WSHSY, SAAADI. For the CDR3, the DNA is TGCGCCAGCAGTGGGACTAACTACAATGAGCAGTTCTTC. As protein: CASSGTNYNEQFF.

The sample holds a few counts of this clonotype. The chain employs TRBV20-1 and TRBJ2-7; tentative D call: TRBD2 (6 bases). V was cut by 4 bases and J by 3 bases, with 22 bases left in between. Germline V gene data show CDR1 as DFQATT and CDR2 as SNEGSKA (reference sequence). The CDR3 spans 16 residues. The CDR3 sequence: CSATLGYGRVGYEQYF. The CDR3 DNA is TGCAGTGCTACCCTGGGGTACGGGAGAGTCGGCTACGAGCAGTACTTC.

There are many counts of this clonotype. This sequence joins TRBV29-1 and TRBJ1-1; tentative D call: TRBD1 (5 bases). Trimming took 3 bases from V and 6 from J, leaving 14 bases between them. Germline assignment: CDR1 SQVTM and CDR2 ANQGSEA. CDR3 length: 13 residues. Written as DNA, the CDR3 is TGCAGCGTTGATCGGGGCACTAGCTCTGAAGCTTTCTTT. Its translation is CSVDRGTSSEAFF.

This chain connects TRBV30 to TRBJ2-7; the match to TRBD2 covers 11 bases. The CDR3 loop spans 14 amino acids. Germline CDR1 reads GTSNPN; CDR2 reads SVGIG (reference sequence). The V gene end was trimmed by 5 bases and the J gene end by 2 bases; junction bases not matched to a gene: 5. DNA for the CDR3: TGTGCCTGGGGATGGACTAGCGGGCCCTACGAGCAGTACTTC. It yields the protein CAWGWTSGPYEQYF.

Concerning this clonotype: The CDR3 end shows no conserved phenylalanine or tryptophan, and so a read error is likely. The rearrangement links TRBV28 to TRBJ2-7; 8 bases are a match to TRBD2. Per the germline V gene, CDR1 is MDHEN and CDR2 is SYDVKM. The CDR3 has 15 amino acids. The trim removed 8 bases at V and 4 bases at J, leaving 13 bases unmatched. CDR3 nucleotides: TGTGCCAGCGTTGGGAGGCCTAGCGGGCAATACGAGCAGTACTCC. It specifies CASVGRPSGQYEQYS.

Many counts were recorded for this clonotype. The chain employs TRBV29-1 and TRBJ1-1; tentative D call: TRBD1 (5 bases). CDR1 and CDR2 from the germline V gene are SQVTM and ANQGSEA. Trimming shortened V by 1 base and J by 4 bases, and 7 bases separated the two germline ends. CDR3 length: 12 residues. DNA for the CDR3: TGCAGCGTTGAAGTTCAGGGCACTGAAGCTTTCTTT. As protein: CSVEVQGTEAFF.

This CDR3 is CASSRGRDNYGYTF. DNA for the CDR3: TGTGCCAGCAGCCGGGGCAGGGATAACTATGGCTACACCTTC. This rearrangement joins TRBV3-1 to TRBJ1-2, with D maybe TRBD1 (5 bases). V lost 4 bases and J 1 base, leaving 10 bases between the germline ends. The germline CDR1 and CDR2 sequences are LGHDT and YNNKEL (reference sequence). The CDR3 has 14 residues.

Here the CDR3 reads CASSFASDNEQFF. CDR3 DNA: TGTGCCAGCAGTTTCGCTAGCGACAATGAGCAGTTCTTC. The chain recombines TRBV12-3 or TRBV12-4 with TRBJ2-1; TRBD2 is a possible D gene (6 bases). This CDR3 is 13 amino acids long. The V and J ends lost 3 bases and 5 bases respectively, with 8 bases between them.

This clonotype was observed a few times. V is TRBV10-3 and J is TRBJ2-5; D is perhaps TRBD2 (5 bases). The germline CDR1 and CDR2 sequences are ENHRY and SYGVKD. The ends were cut back, 4 bases at V and 2 bases at J, with 11 bases in the middle. The CDR3 extends over 14 amino acids. The CDR3 sequence: CAISGSGVQETQYF. The CDR3 DNA sequence: TGTGCCATCAGTGGGTCCGGGGTACAAGAGACCCAGTACTTC.

In its sample, this clonotype was seen many times. The genes are TRBV29-1 and TRBJ2-7, with a possible D match to TRBD2 (7 bases). The ends were cut back, 4 bases at V and 6 bases at J, with 16 bases in the middle. This CDR3 has 13 amino acids. Germline V gene data show CDR1 as SQVTM and CDR2 as ANQGSEA. This chain's CDR3 is CSVAVGGGGEQYF. The CDR3 DNA reads as TGCAGCGTTGCGGTAGGGGGAGGGGGCGAGCAGTACTTC.

This chain uses TRBV5-6 with TRBJ1-4; no clear D. V was pared by 0 bases and J by 6 bases, with 6 bases between. Per the germline V gene, CDR1 is SGHDT and CDR2 is YYEEEE. The CDR3 is made up of 13 amino acids. This CDR3 is CASSLVADEKLFF. DNA for the CDR3: TGTGCCAGCAGCTTGGTGGCTGATGAAAAACTGTTTTTT.

A word on this clonotype: The junction does not match germline at one end; this may be a read error. The chain couples TRBV7-2 to TRBJ2-3; 14 bases match TRBD2. The CDR3 sequence is 18 residues long. Germline CDR1 and CDR2: SGHTA and FQGNSA. CDR3 loop: CASSLIAGLAGGADTHYF. The CDR3 DNA sequence: TGTGCCAGCAGCCTAATCGCCGGACTAGCGGGAGGTGCAGATACGCATTATTTT.

This clonotype has ten or more counts. The chain is built from TRBV12-5 and TRBJ2-1; 9 positions match TRBD2. The J segment lost 6 bases and the V segment lost 6 bases, leaving 9 bases of the junction unmatched. The CDR3 consists of 15 residues. The V gene's germline CDR1 is LGHNT and CDR2 FRNRAP. The CDR3 nucleotides are TGTGCTAGTGGACCGACTAGCGGCCAACCCAATGAGCAGTTCTTC. This codes for CASGPTSGQPNEQFF.

This clonotype turned up a few times. The V gene is TRBV20-1, the J gene TRBJ2-5; 7 bases map to TRBD1. Germline V lookup: CDR1 DFQATT, CDR2 SNEGSKA (reference sequence). With 3 bases clipped from V and 3 bases from J, the junction kept 7 bases outside the gene matches. This CDR3 spans 14 amino acids. The CDR3 bases are TGCAGTGCTAGGCCGGACAGGAATAAAGAGACCCAGTACTTC. This gives the protein CSARPDRNKETQYF.

This clonotype showed up just a few times. The chain links TRBV28 to TRBJ2-1; 13 bases line up with TRBD2. Trimming cost V 8 bases and J 5 bases; bases outside gene matches: 3. Germline CDR1 and CDR2: MDHEN and SYDVKM. There are 14 residues in the CDR3. CDR3 DNA sequence: TGTGCCAGCCGGGGGACTAGCGGGAACAATGAGCAGTTCTTC. Protein: CASRGTSGNNEQFF.

This clonotype was picked up many times. DNA of the CDR3: TGTGCCAGCAGCACGTTGACAGGGTCTGAAGCTTTCTTT. Translation gives CASSTLTGSEAFF. J is TRBJ1-1 and V is TRBV27; 7 positions agree with TRBD1. CDR3 size: 13 residues. Looked up from germline, CDR1 is MNHEY and CDR2 is SMNVEV (reference sequence). Trimming at V came to 6 bases and at J to 6 bases, leaving 7 bases not matched to a gene.